The 3 T cell receptor beta chains reported below all come from one sample, sequenced in a study of T cell responses to AZD1222 COVID-19 vaccine. The assay was immunoSEQ multiplex PCR, and TCRdb's table has in-frame clones only and misses some. The data show 150,000 to 200,000 clones, roughly 92% seen once. This specimen was peripheral blood, taken 28 days after the second AZD1222 dose. Receptors were obtained from an adult who received the AZD1222 COVID-19 vaccine.

This chain uses TRBV19 with TRBJ1-1; D perhaps matches TRBD1 (5 bases). CDR3 length equals 15 residues. Trimming took 1 base from V and 1 from J, leaving 10 bases between them. The V gene's germline CDR1 is LNHDA and CDR2 SQIVND (reference sequence). CDR3 coding DNA: TGTGCCAGTAGTATAGCCGACAGCGGGAACACTGAAGCTTTCTTT. Translating gives CASSIADSGNTEAFF.

The chain carries TRBV7-2 and TRBJ1-2, with 7 bases matching TRBD1. Germline assignment: CDR1 SGHTA and CDR2 FQGNSA. The CDR3 runs 15 residues. V was pared by 5 bases and J by 4 bases, with 10 bases of the junction left unmatched. The CDR3 loop is CASSPSGGTVYGYTF. In nucleotides, the CDR3 is TGTGCCAGCAGCCCATCGGGTGGGACAGTCTATGGCTACACCTTC.

The rearrangement uses TRBV27 and TRBJ2-7, with D possibly TRBD1 on 6 matching bases. CDR1 and CDR2 (germline): MNHEY, SMNVEV (reference sequence). The V end lost 6 bases, the J end lost 1 base, and 13 bases lay between the germline ends. The CDR3 sequence is 14 residues long. CDR3 amino acids: CASRRQVRSYEQYF. Here the CDR3 DNA reads TGTGCCAGCAGGCGACAGGTCAGATCCTACGAGCAGTACTTC.